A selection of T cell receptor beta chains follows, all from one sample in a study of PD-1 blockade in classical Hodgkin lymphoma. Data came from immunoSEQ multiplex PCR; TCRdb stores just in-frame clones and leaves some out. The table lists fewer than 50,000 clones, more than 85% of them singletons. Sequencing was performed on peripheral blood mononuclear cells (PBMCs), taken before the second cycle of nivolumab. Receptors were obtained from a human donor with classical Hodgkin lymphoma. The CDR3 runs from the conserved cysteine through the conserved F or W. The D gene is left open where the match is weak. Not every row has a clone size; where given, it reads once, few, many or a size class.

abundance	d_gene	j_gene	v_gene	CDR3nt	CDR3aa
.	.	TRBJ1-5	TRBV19	TGTGCCAGTAGTATAGTCCGGGGGGGTCAGCCCCAGCATTTT	CASSIVRGGQPQHF
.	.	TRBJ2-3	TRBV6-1	TGTGCCAGCAGTGAATATGGGGGGGGGCGGGGAGATACGCAGTATTTT	CASSEYGGGRGDTQYF
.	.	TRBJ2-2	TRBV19	TGTGCCAAGGGCAGGGTGCAGGCCGGGGAGCTGTTTTTT	CAKGRVQAGELFF
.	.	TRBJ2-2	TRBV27	TGTGCCAGCAGTTATTCTCGCCCACAGGGAGGGCGAACCGGGGAGCTGTTTTTT	CASSYSRPQGGRTGELFF
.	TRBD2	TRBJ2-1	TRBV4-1	TGCGCCAGCAGCCAACACCTACGACTAGCGGGTGGAACCAATGAGCAGTTCTTC	CASSQHLRLAGGTNEQFF
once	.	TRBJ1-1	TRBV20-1	TGCAGTGCACTCCAACCCGAAGCTTTCTTT	CSALQPEAFF
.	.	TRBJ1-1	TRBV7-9	TGTGCCAGCAGCTCCCTGATTGGAGTCACTGAAGCTTTCTTT	CASSSLIGVTEAFF
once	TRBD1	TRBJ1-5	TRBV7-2	TGTGCCAGCAGCTCGACAGGGGTGGGCAATCAGCCCCAGCATTTT	CASSSTGVGNQPQHF
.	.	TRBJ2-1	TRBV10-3	TGTGCCAGTTGGCGGGGGCCGGGGACATATGAGCAGTTCTTC	CASWRGPGTYEQFF
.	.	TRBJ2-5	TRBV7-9	TGTGCCAGCAGCCCCCCCTCTGTAGCCGGTGGAGAGACCCAGTACTTC	CASSPPSVAGGETQYF
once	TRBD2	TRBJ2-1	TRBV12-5	TGTGCTAGTGGTTTCGGGCGGGGGAACTACAATGAGCAGTTCTTC	CASGFGRGNYNEQFF
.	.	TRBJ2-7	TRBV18	TGTGCCAGCTCATCGACCACATACGAGCAGTACTTC	CASSSTTYEQYF
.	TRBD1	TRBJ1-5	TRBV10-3	TGTGCCATCAGTATGAACAGGGGTAGCAATCAGCCCCAGCATTTT	CAISMNRGSNQPQHF
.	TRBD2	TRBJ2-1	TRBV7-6	TGTGCCAGCAACTCTAGAGCGGGAGGGAACAATGAGCAGTTCTTC	CASNSRAGGNNEQFF
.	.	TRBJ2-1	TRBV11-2	TGTGCCAGCAGCTCTGCAGGGTCGGATGAGCAGTTCTTC	CASSSAGSDEQFF
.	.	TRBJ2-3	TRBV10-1	TGCGCCAGCAGTGAGCGGGCTCTGAATACAGATACGCAGTATTTT	CASSERALNTDTQYF
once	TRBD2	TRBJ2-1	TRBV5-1	TGCGCCAGCACAGGGACTAGCGTAAACAATGAGCAGTTCTTC	CASTGTSVNNEQFF
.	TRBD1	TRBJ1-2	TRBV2	TGTGCCAGCAGCAGGACAGGGGCGGGCTATGGCTACACCTTC	CASSRTGAGYGYTF
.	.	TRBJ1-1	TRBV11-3	TGTGCCAGCAGCTTAGATGGGGGACAAGAAGCTTTCTTT	CASSLDGGQEAFF
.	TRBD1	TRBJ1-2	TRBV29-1	TGCAGCGTGGGGGACAGGGGGCCTTTAGGCTACACCTTC	CSVGDRGPLGYTF
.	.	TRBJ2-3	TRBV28	TGTGCCAGCAGGTTCATGGGCAGTACGCAGTATTTT	CASRFMGSTQYF
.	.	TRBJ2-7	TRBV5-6	TGTGCCAGCAGTTCGGACCGGTTGGGGCAGTACTTC	CASSSDRLGQYF
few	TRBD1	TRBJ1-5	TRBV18	TGTGCCAGCTCACCAGGGACAGCCCTACTTCAGCCCCAGCATTTT	CASSPGTALLQPQHF
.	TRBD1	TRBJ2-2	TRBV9	TGTGCCAGCAGCGTAGAGGCAGGGGGAACCGGGGAGCTGTTTTTT	CASSVEAGGTGELFF
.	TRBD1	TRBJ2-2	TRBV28	TGTGCCAGCAGTCTGCTGGATTGGGGACAGGGGAAGAGGAACACCGGGGAGCTGTTTTTT	CASSLLDWGQGKRNTGELFF
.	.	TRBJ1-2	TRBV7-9	TGTGCCAGCAGCTTAGGTCCGTTGGGCTACACCTTC	CASSLGPLGYTF
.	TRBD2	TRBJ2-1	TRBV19	TGTGCCAGTAGGACAAAGACTAGCGGAAATTACAATGAGCAGTTCTTC	CASRTKTSGNYNEQFF
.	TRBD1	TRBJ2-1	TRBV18	TGTGCCAGCTCAAAGGGACAGGGGCCACCTAATGAGCAGTTCTTC	CASSKGQGPPNEQFF
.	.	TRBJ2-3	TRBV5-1	TGCGCCAGCAGCTTCTCAGGAGATACGCAGTATTTT	CASSFSGDTQYF
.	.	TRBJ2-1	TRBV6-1	TGTGCCAGCAGTGCCGGAGGGGGCAGCAGAGAGCAGTTCTTC	CASSAGGGSREQFF
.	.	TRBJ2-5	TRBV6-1	TGTGCCAGCAGTGAAGGACACGCTACTATGGAGACCCAGTACTTC	CASSEGHATMETQYF
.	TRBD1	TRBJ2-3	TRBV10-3	TGTGCCATCAGTGAGACCTGGACAGGGGGCACAGATACGCAGTATTTT	CAISETWTGGTDTQYF
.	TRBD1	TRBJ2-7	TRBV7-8	TGTGCCAGCAGCTATCCGACAGGGGGCGCCTACGAGCAGTACTTC	CASSYPTGGAYEQYF
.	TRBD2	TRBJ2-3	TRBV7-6	TGTGCCAGCAGCTTTTTCCAGGGTGCTGCGGCTAGCGGGAGTCCGGATACGCAGTATTTT	CASSFFQGAAASGSPDTQYF
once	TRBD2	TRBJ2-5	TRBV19	TGTGCCAGTAGTATCCAGACTAGCGGGGCTGAGACCCAGTACTTC	CASSIQTSGAETQYF
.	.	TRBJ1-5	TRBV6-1	TGTGCCAGCAGTGAAAGTCGCAGATCAGCCCAGCATTTT	CASSESRRSAQHF
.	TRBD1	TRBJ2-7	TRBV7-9	TGTGCCAGCAGCTTAGAGGGGGCCTGGGCGTCCTACGAGCAGTACTTC	CASSLEGAWASYEQYF
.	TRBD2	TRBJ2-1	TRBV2	TGTGCCAGCAGTGGGTCCGGGACTAGCGGGAGCCATGAGCAGTTCTTC	CASSGSGTSGSHEQFF
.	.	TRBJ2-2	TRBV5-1	TGCGCCAGCAGCTTGCTACAGGCAAACACCGGGGAGCTGTTTTTT	CASSLLQANTGELFF
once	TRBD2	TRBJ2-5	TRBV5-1	TGCGCCAGCAGCTTGGACGGACTAGCGGGAGGTCTAGAGACCCAGTACTTC	CASSLDGLAGGLETQYF
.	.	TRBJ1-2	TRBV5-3	TGTGCCAGAAGCTTGGTCACGTTTAGTAGCTATGGCTACACCTTC	CARSLVTFSSYGYTF
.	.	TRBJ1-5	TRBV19	TGTGCCAGTCGACAGCCCAGCCTTAATCAGCCCCAGCATTTT	CASRQPSLNQPQHF
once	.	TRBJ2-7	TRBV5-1	TGCGCCAGCAGCCCGGGGACGGGAGCAGTTTTCTACGAGCAGTACTTC	CASSPGTGAVFYEQYF
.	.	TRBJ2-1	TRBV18	TGTGCCAGCTCAGAGACTAGTGAGCAGTTCTTC	CASSETSEQFF
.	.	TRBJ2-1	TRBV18	TGTGCCAGCTCACCCAGGGCGGGGAGCTCCTACAATGAGCAGTTCTTC	CASSPRAGSSYNEQFF
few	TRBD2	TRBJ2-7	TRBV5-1	TGCGCCAGCAGCTTGGACGGGACTACCCTCTACGAGCAGTACTTC	CASSLDGTTLYEQYF
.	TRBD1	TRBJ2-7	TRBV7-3	TGTGCCAGCAGCGCCCGACAGGGTTCTTACGAGCAGTACTTC	CASSARQGSYEQYF
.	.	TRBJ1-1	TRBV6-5	TGTGCCAGCGCCTTGAGAGTGGGGCGTACTGAAGCTTTCTTT	CASALRVGRTEAFF
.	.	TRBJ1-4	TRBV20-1	TGCAGTGCGGGACAACCTGAAAAACTGTTTTTT	CSAGQPEKLFF
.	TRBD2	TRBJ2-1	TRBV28	TGTGCCAGCAGTCTACTAGCGGGGGGGCACAATGAGCAGTTCTTC	CASSLLAGGHNEQFF
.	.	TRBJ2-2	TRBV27	TGTGCCAGCAGTTTTAGGACCGGGGAGCTGTTTTTT	CASSFRTGELFF
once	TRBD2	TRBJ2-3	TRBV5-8	TGTGCCAGCAGCTTAGCGGGGACTAGCACAGATACGCAGTATTTT	CASSLAGTSTDTQYF
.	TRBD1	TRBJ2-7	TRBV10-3	TGTGCCCTTTCGAGGGACAGGGGGTCCTACGAGCAGTACTTC	CALSRDRGSYEQYF
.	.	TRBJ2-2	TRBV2	TGTGCCAGCAGTGAAGAGAGGAACAGGGAGCTGTTTTTT	CASSEERNRELFF
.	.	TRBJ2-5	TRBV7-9	TGTGCCAGCAGCTTACAAGACAGAGTAAAGACCCAGTACTTC	CASSLQDRVKTQYF
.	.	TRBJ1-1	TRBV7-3	TGTGCCAGCAGCTTAAGTCCCGGCGACACTGAAGCTTTCTTT	CASSLSPGDTEAFF
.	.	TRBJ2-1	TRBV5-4	TGTGCCAGCCGGGCCGAGCGGAGTTACAATGAGCAGTTCTTC	CASRAERSYNEQFF